Here is one TCR beta chain with its context. Germline V gene lookup returns CDR1 LNHDA and CDR2 SQIVND (reference sequence). The CDR3 totals 15 residues. V was pared by 4 bases and J by 2 bases, with 4 bases of the junction left unmatched. The data derive from a study of blood T cell repertoires in COVID-19. Libraries were prepared by immunoSEQ multiplex PCR; TCRdb keeps only in-frame clonotypes and omits some of them. The sample holds about 140,000 clones; around 89% are singletons and the top ten take approximately 11%. This clonotype was obtained from a woman aged 80 or older with acute or convalescent COVID-19. What was sequenced was peripheral blood. This chain connects TRBV19 to TRBJ1-1, with TRBD1 matching over 10 bases. The CDR3 DNA reads TGTGCCAGTAGTACCCCGACAGGGGGCAACACTGAAGCTTTCTTT. Protein sequence: CASSTPTGGNTEAFF. The full variable domain, rest sourced from reference TRBV19 and TRBJ1-1, is DGGITQSPKYLFRKEGQNVTLSCEQNLNHDAMYWYRQDPGQGLRLIYYSQIVNDFQKGDIAEGYSVSREKKESFPLTVTSAQKNPTAFYLCASSTPTGGNTEAFFGQGTRLTVV.